The 5 T cell receptor beta chains below come from one sample, sequenced in a study of blood T cell repertoires in COVID-19. The data were produced by immunoSEQ multiplex PCR, yet TCRdb's version contains in-frame clones alone and is incomplete. The sample yields 120,000 to 150,000 clones, 84% seen once. The sample consisted of PBMCs or T cells enriched from blood (not recorded which). These receptors originate from a woman between 45 and 60 years old who had been exposed to COVID-19.

This rearrangement joins TRBV10-3 to TRBJ1-1, with 7 nucleotides matching TRBD1. Germline CDR1 reads ENHRY; CDR2 reads SYGVKD. The CDR3 covers 13 residues. V was pared by 4 bases and J by 5 bases, with 4 bases of the junction left unmatched. The CDR3 DNA is TGTGCCATCAGTGCTACAGGGGATACTGAAGCTTTCTTT. The encoded protein is CAISATGDTEAFF.

This CDR3 reads CASSPLDRNNEQFF. DNA of the CDR3: TGTGCCAGCTCACCACTGGACAGGAACAATGAGCAGTTCTTC. V gene TRBV18 combines with J gene TRBJ2-1, with 7 bases lining up with TRBD1. The CDR3 contains 14 residues. Germline V gene sequence: CDR1 KGHSH, CDR2 LQKENI. The V and J ends lost 1 base and 5 bases, in that order; junction bases with no gene match: 2.

The chain couples TRBV18 to TRBJ1-6; 7 bases are shared with TRBD1. This CDR3 has 14 residues. CDR1 is KGHSH and CDR2 is LQKENI in the germline V gene. Unmatched junction bases numbered 8, after V lost 5 bases and J lost 10 bases. CDR3 in amino acids: CASSSLQGGSPLHF. CDR3 nucleotide sequence: TGTGCCAGCTCAAGTCTGCAAGGGGGCTCACCCCTCCACTTT. The whole variable domain, filled in from reference TRBV18 and TRBJ1-6, reads NAGVMQNPRHLVRRRGQEARLRCSPMKGHSHVYWYRQLPEEGLKFMVYLQKENIIDESGMPKERFSAEFPKEGPSILRIQQVVRGDSAAYFCASSSLQGGSPLHFGNGTRLTVT.

V and J are TRBV5-1 and TRBJ2-2, with 8 bases that match TRBD2. The germline V gene has CDR1 SGHRS and CDR2 YFSETQ. J gave up 6 bases and V 7 bases, and 2 bases lay outside the gene matches. The CDR3 length is 12 residues. The CDR3, as DNA: TGCGCCAGCTTCGGGAGGGCCGGGGAGCTGTTTTTT. This codes for CASFGRAGELFF. The variable domain in full, completed from reference TRBV5-1 and TRBJ2-2, reads KAGVTQTPRYLIKTRGQQVTLSCSPISGHRSVSWYQQTPGQGLQFLFEYFSETQRNKGNFPGRFSGRQFSNSRSEMNVSTLELGDSALYLCASFGRAGELFFGEGSRLTVL.

The chain links TRBV5-8 to TRBJ2-7; D is possibly TRBD1 (6 bases). The CDR3 extends over 14 amino acids. Per germline, CDR1 SGHTS and CDR2 YDEGEE. V gave up 3 bases and J gave up 2 bases, with 12 bases separating them. CDR3 amino acids: CASSSGTHTYEQYF. CDR3 in DNA: TGTGCCAGCAGCTCCGGGACACATACCTACGAGCAGTACTTC.